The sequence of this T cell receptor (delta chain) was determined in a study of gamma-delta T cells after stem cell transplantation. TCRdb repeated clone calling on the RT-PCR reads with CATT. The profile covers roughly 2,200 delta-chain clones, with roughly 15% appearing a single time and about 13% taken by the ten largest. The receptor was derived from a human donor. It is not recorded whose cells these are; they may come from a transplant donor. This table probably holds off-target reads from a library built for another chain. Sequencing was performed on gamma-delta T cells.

The CDR3 loop is CACDTVTGGTKRTAQLFF. Here the CDR3 DNA reads TGTGCCTGTGACACCGTGACTGGGGGAACAAAACGGACAGCACAACTCTTCTTT. The gene calls are TRDV2 and TRDJ2; 9 nucleotides agree with TRDD3. The CDR3 contains 18 residues. CDR1 is GEAIGNYY, CDR2 EKD, per germline. J lost 4 bases, V lost 0 bases, and 11 bases had no gene match.